This TCR beta chain emerged from a study of cytotoxic CD8 clonotypes in ibrutinib-treated CLL. Across the study: Approximately ten relapsed/refractory, roughly 15 treatment-naive; around 18 IGHV unmutated.

CDR1 is SGHNT, CDR2 YYREEE, per germline (reference sequence). V lost 0 bases, J lost 5 bases, and 17 bases lay in between. CDR3 size: 16 residues. Generated by immunoSEQ multiplex PCR, the TCRdb table keeps only in-frame clones and is missing some. The table lists around 140,000 clones, approximately 85% of them singletons. The source material was PBMCs, sampled after 24 months of ibrutinib treatment. This sequence originates from a human donor with chronic lymphocytic leukemia. J is TRBJ1-2 and V is TRBV5-4; possibly TRBD1 for D (5 bases). CDR3: CASSLGATAGRYGYTF. The CDR3 nucleotides read TGTGCCAGCAGCTTGGGGGCGACAGCCGGGAGGTATGGCTACACCTTC. Based on the CDR3 plus reference TRBV5-4 and TRBJ1-2, the full variable domain is ETGVTQSPTHLIKTRGQQVTLRCSSQSGHNTVSWYQQALGQGPQFIFQYYREEENGRGNFPPRFSGLQFPNYSSELNVNALELDDSALYLCASSLGATAGRYGYTFGSGTRLTVV.